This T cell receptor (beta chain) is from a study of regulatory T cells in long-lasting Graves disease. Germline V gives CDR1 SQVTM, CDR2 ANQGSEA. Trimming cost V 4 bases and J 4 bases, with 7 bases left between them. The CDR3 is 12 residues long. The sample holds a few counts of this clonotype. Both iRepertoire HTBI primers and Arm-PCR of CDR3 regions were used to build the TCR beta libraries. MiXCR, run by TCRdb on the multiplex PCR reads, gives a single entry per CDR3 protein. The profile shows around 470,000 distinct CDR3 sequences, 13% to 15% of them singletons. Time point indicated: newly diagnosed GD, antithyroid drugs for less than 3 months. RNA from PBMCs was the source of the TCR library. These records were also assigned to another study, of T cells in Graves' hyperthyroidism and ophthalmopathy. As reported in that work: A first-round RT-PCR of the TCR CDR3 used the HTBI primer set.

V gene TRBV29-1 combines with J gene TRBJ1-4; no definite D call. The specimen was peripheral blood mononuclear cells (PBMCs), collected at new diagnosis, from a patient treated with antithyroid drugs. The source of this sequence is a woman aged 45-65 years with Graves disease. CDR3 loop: CSVAGNNEKLFF. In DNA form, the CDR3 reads TGCAGCGTTGCGGGGAATAATGAAAAACTGTTTTTT.